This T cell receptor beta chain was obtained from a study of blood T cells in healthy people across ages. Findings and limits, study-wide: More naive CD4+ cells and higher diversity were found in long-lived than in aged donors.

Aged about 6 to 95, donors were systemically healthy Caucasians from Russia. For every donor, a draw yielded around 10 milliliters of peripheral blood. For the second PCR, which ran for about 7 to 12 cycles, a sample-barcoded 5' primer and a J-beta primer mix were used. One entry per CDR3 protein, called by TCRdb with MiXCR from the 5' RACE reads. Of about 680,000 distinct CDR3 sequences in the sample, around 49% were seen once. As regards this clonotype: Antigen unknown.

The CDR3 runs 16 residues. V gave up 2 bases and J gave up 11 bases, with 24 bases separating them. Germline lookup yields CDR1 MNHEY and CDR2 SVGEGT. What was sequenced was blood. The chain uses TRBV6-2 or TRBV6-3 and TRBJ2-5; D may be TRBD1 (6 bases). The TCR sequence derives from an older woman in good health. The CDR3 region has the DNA TGTGCCAGCAGTTACCCCTCTGGGACAAGGCTACCGGTGCAGTACTTC. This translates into CASSYPSGTRLPVQYF.